One T cell receptor (beta chain) is described in this entry. The sample originates from a study of blood T cell repertoires in COVID-19. For the study at large: Some COVID-19 samples were acute and others convalescent; all came from the United States, Italy and Spain. PBMCs, B-cell-depleted T cells, or T cells were the source of the cDNA or gDNA that made up the material.

The CDR3 sequence is 14 residues long. In germline, CDR1 is SGHRS, CDR2 YFSETQ. V lost 4 bases to trimming and J lost 8 bases, with 16 bases between them. The assay was immunoSEQ multiplex PCR, and TCRdb's table has in-frame clones only and misses some. The repertoire holds about 150,000 clones, about four fifths seen once, with around 0.62% in the top ten. The origin of this receptor is a man in his fifties or sixties with acute or convalescent COVID-19. The sample comprised peripheral blood. The chain links TRBV5-1 to TRBJ1-3; D unresolved. The CDR3 DNA is TGCGCCAGCAGCCCGGGAGGTGGGAGTGACACCATATATTTT. It yields the protein CASSPGGGSDTIYF. The full variable domain, with the rest looked up from reference TRBV5-1 and TRBJ1-3, is KAGVTQTPRYLIKTRGQQVTLSCSPISGHRSVSWYQQTPGQGLQFLFEYFSETQRNKGNFPGRFSGRQFSNSRSEMNVSTLELGDSALYLCASSPGGGSDTIYFGEGSWLTVV.